This TCR beta chain originates from a study of OX40 agonist ivuxolimab in advanced cancers. The V and J ends lost 1 base and 3 bases, in that order; junction bases with no gene match: 3. The germline gives CDR1 SGHTA, CDR2 FQGNSA. The CDR3 is 14 residues long. People who had autoimmune disease history or systemic immunosuppression were excluded. Study conclusions and caveats: Near-lowest levels of clonal expansion characterized partial responders at 0.1-3.0 mg/kg.

Generated by immunoSEQ multiplex PCR, the TCRdb table keeps only in-frame clones and is missing some. Of around 94,000 clones in the sample, about 93% were seen once. Turning to this clone: The antigen is undetermined.

The sequenced sample was CD4+ or CD8+ T cells sorted from blood, obtained in a trial of the OX40 agonist ivuxolimab. The receptor was isolated from an adult with an advanced solid tumor such as melanoma, head and neck, liver or kidney cancer. This chain joins TRBV7-2 and TRBJ2-7; 7 bases map to TRBD1. The CDR3 DNA is TGTGCCAGCAGCTTAGGACAGGGAAACTACGAGCAGTACTTC. It codes for CASSLGQGNYEQYF.